In its sample, the clone carrying this T cell receptor (beta chain) was seen a few times. The data were obtained in a study of technical replicates of blood from a few donors. Germline CDR1 and CDR2: SGHAT and FQNNGV. Trimming took 1 base from V and 7 from J, leaving 11 bases between them. The CDR3 consists of 13 residues. TCRdb's table, derived via immunoSEQ multiplex PCR, lists solely in-frame clones and lacks some. The sample records 77,000 or so clones, about nine tenths being singletons. The genes are TRBV11-2 and TRBJ2-7; weak D call: TRBD1 (6 bases). The receptor was isolated from a human donor in good health. What was sequenced was T cells isolated from PBMCs. CDR3 loop: CASSLGTDLEQYF. The CDR3 bases are TGTGCCAGCAGCTTAGGGACAGACTTAGAGCAGTACTTC.